Presented here are 30 T cell receptor beta chains from one specimen sequenced in a study of shared clonotypes between healthy human individuals. Repertoires were generated with immunoSEQ multiplex PCR, while TCRdb's copy carries only in-frame clones and drops some. This table holds about 500,000 clones, approximately 77% found once. Source material: PBMCs. Every receptor here comes from a woman between 40 and 55 years old in good health. Some clones in this sample may be carry-over from other donors' samples.

The chain uses TRBV10-3 and TRBJ2-3; D is possibly TRBD1 (6 bases). The CDR3 has 15 amino acids. Between the trimmed V and J ends, which lost 3 bases and 2 bases, there was a span of 12 bases. Germline CDR1 ENHRY, CDR2 SYGVKD. Here the CDR3 reads CAISDSRGNTDTQYF. The CDR3 DNA is TGTGCCATCAGTGACTCCAGGGGAAACACAGATACGCAGTATTTT.

The chain links TRBV7-9 to TRBJ2-3, with D perhaps given as TRBD1 or TRBD2 (5 bases each). CDR1 and CDR2 from the germline V gene are SEHNR and FQNEAQ (reference sequence). V lost 5 bases, J lost 8 bases, and 23 bases lay in between. The CDR3 spans 16 residues. The CDR3 is CASSPQNTGTAGTQYF. The CDR3, as DNA: TGTGCCAGCAGCCCTCAAAATACCGGGACGGCGGGTACGCAGTATTTT.

This sequence joins TRBV5-4 and TRBJ2-1, with TRBD2 identical over 7 bases. From germline, CDR1 is SGHNT and CDR2 YYREEE (reference sequence). The CDR3 consists of 15 residues. V shed 4 bases, J shed 6 bases, and the junction held 10 bases outside the gene matches. The CDR3 sequence: CASSPRTSSPNEQFF. Here the CDR3 DNA reads TGTGCCAGCAGCCCCAGGACTAGTAGCCCCAATGAGCAGTTCTTC. Full variable domain (rest looked up from reference TRBV5-4 and TRBJ2-1): ETGVTQSPTHLIKTRGQQVTLRCSSQSGHNTVSWYQQALGQGPQFIFQYYREEENGRGNFPPRFSGLQFPNYSSELNVNALELDDSALYLCASSPRTSSPNEQFFGPGTRLTVL.

The CDR3 bases are TGCGCCAGCAGCCAAGATGGGCAGTACCCCAATCAGCCCCAGCATTTT. Translated: CASSQDGQYPNQPQHF. V gene TRBV4-1 combines with J gene TRBJ1-5; D remains ambiguous. CDR3 length: 16 residues. CDR1 and CDR2 (germline): MGHRA, YSYEKL. Trimming shortened V by 0 bases and J by 3 bases, and 12 bases separated the two germline ends.

This clone showed up just a few times. V gene TRBV11-2 combines with J gene TRBJ2-7; no clear D gene. The germline V gene encodes CDR1 SGHAT and CDR2 FQNNGV. The CDR3 spans 14 residues. V dropped 5 bases and J dropped 5 bases, with 16 bases sitting between them. The CDR3 region has the DNA TGTGCCAGCAGCGGGCCTTCGTCATTCAACGAGCAGTACTTC. Amino acids: CASSGPSSFNEQYF. Combining the CDR3 with reference TRBV11-2 and TRBJ2-7 gives the whole variable domain EAGVAQSPRYKIIEKRQSVAFWCNPISGHATLYWYQQILGQGPKLLIQFQNNGVVDDSQLPKDRFSAERLKGVDSTLKIQPAKLEDSAVYLCASSGPSSFNEQYFGPGTRLTVT.

A few counts support this clone. This likely stems from a read error, as it lies one base from a far larger clone. V and J are TRBV30 and TRBJ1-4; D remains unclear. CDR1 and CDR2 (germline): GTSNPN, SVGIG (reference sequence). CDR3 length: 13 residues. The CDR3 sequence is CAWGVPRGEKLFF. The CDR3 nucleotides read TGTGCCTGGGGTGTACCGCGGGGTGAAAAACTGTTTTTT. The variable domain in full, with the rest retrieved from reference TRBV30 and TRBJ1-4, is SQTIHQWPATLVQPVGSPLSLECTVEGTSNPNLYWYRQAAGRGLQLLFYSVGIGQISSEVPQNLSASRPQDRQFILSSKKLLLSDSGFYLCAWGVPRGEKLFFGSGTQLSVL.

This chain joins TRBV6-1 and TRBJ1-2; no clear D gene. Trimming removed 4 bases at V and 5 bases at J, with 11 bases between. CDR3 length equals 13 residues. Germline CDR1 reads MNHNS; CDR2 reads SASEGT. Here the CDR3 reads CASSVSVGYGYTF. DNA for the CDR3: TGTGCCAGCAGTGTGTCGGTTGGGTATGGCTACACCTTC.

This clone was recorded a few times. The chain has TRBV6-6 and TRBJ2-5; D is perhaps TRBD1 (5 bases). Trimming cost V 5 bases and J 5 bases, with 18 bases left between them. Looked up from germline, CDR1 is MNHNY and CDR2 is SVGAGI (reference sequence). The length of the CDR3 is 15 residues. The CDR3 sequence: CASSPTRTMGETQYF. The CDR3, as DNA: TGTGCCAGCAGTCCGACTCGGACAATGGGGGAGACCCAGTACTTC.

The V gene is TRBV28, the J gene TRBJ2-5; weak D call: TRBD1 (5 bases). Trimming left V 3 bases short and J 1 base short, with 9 bases between. Per the germline V gene, CDR1 is MDHEN and CDR2 is SYDVKM. CDR3 length: 14 residues. CDR3 in amino acids: CASSFDSAQETQYF. The DNA for the CDR3 is TGTGCCAGCAGTTTTGACAGTGCCCAAGAGACCCAGTACTTC.

With respect to this clone: One junction end disagrees with the germline gene, perhaps due to a read error. The chain uses TRBV5-1 and TRBJ1-2, with D possibly matching TRBD1 (5 bases). The CDR3 runs 13 residues. Germline CDR1 and CDR2: SGHRS and YFSETQ. The CDR3 sequence is CASSPRQIYGYTF. Written as DNA, the CDR3 is TGTGCCAGCAGCCCGCGACAGATCTATGGCTACACCTTC.

The V and J genes are TRBV28 and TRBJ1-5; no clear D gene. Between the trimmed V and J ends, which lost 5 bases and 3 bases, there was a span of 5 bases. Germline CDR1 reads MDHEN; CDR2 reads SYDVKM. CDR3 length: 12 residues. The CDR3 is CASSTLNQPQHF. The CDR3 DNA reads TGTGCCAGCAGTACCCTCAATCAGCCCCAGCATTTT.

This chain links TRBV5-4 with TRBJ2-7, with 12 nucleotides matching TRBD1. CDR3 length: 16 residues. After removal of 1 base from V and 5 bases from J, the junction contained 7 bases not matched to a gene. Germline V gene data show CDR1 as SGHNT and CDR2 as YYREEE (reference sequence). Written as DNA, the CDR3 is TGTGCCAGCAGCTTGTTGGGGACAGGGGGCCCCCACGAGCAGTACTTC. It is translated as CASSLLGTGGPHEQYF.

The chain links TRBV20-1 to TRBJ2-5; D gene uncertain. The DNA end is more similar to TRBJ2-7, so the J call may be wrong. Per germline, CDR1 DFQATT and CDR2 SNEGSKA (reference sequence). The CDR3 loop spans 11 amino acids. CDR3 nucleotide sequence: TGCAGTGCTAGAGTCCCTTACGAGCAGTACTTC. Its translation is CSARVPYEQYF.

The rearrangement uses TRBV9 and TRBJ2-1, with 9 positions matching TRBD2. Germline-derived CDR1 and CDR2 are SGDLS and YYNGEE. The CDR3 has 14 residues. With 4 bases clipped from V and 6 bases from J, the junction kept 5 bases outside the gene matches. CDR3 amino acids: CASSPLLAGNEQFF. CDR3 bases: TGTGCCAGCAGCCCTCTACTAGCGGGCAATGAGCAGTTCTTC.

This clone appeared a few times. A far larger clone is one base from this, pointing to a likely read error. Other DNA sequences from this sample encode an identical CDR3 as well. This rearrangement joins TRBV30 to TRBJ1-1, with unresolved D. V lost 3 bases and J 0 bases, leaving 8 bases between the germline ends. The germline V gene has CDR1 GTSNPN and CDR2 SVGIG (reference sequence). The CDR3 is made up of 13 amino acids. Written as DNA, the CDR3 is TGTGCCTGGAGCACTCAGGTGAACACTGAAGCTTTCTTT. Encoded protein: CAWSTQVNTEAFF.

This chain links TRBV4-1 with TRBJ2-7, with D tentatively TRBD2 (5 bases). With 1 base removed from V and 4 bases from J, the gap between germline ends came to 14 bases. The CDR3 length is 15 residues. Looked up from germline, CDR1 is MGHRA and CDR2 is YSYEKL. CDR3 amino acids: CASSQAAGLRYEQYF. Here the CDR3 DNA reads TGCGCCAGCAGCCAAGCCGCGGGCCTGAGATACGAGCAGTACTTC.

This clone was observed once. The chain links TRBV11-2 to TRBJ1-4, with D uncertain. The CDR3 is 13 residues long. V lost 1 base, J lost 7 bases, and 7 bases lay in between. The germline V gene has CDR1 SGHAT and CDR2 FQNNGV. Written as DNA, the CDR3 is TGTGCCAGCAGCTTAGCGGGTGGTGAAAAACTGTTTTTT. Translated: CASSLAGGEKLFF.

This clone was detected a few times. The V call is TRBV2, the J call TRBJ2-1, with D possibly being TRBD1 (5 bases). The length of the CDR3 is 15 residues. Germline values: CDR1 SNHLY, CDR2 FYNNEI. The V end lost 4 bases, the J end lost 5 bases, and 15 bases lay between the germline ends. The CDR3: CASSGTGALNNEQFF. CDR3 bases: TGTGCCAGCAGTGGAACAGGAGCCCTTAACAATGAGCAGTTCTTC.

The chain links TRBV30 to TRBJ2-3; D tentatively reads TRBD1 or TRBD2 (7 bases each). Germline V gene lookup returns CDR1 GTSNPN and CDR2 SVGIG (reference sequence). V shed 2 bases and J shed 2 bases, with 20 bases lying between them. This CDR3 has 17 residues. CDR3 residues: CAWSKGATSVPTDTQYF. As DNA, the CDR3 is TGTGCCTGGAGTAAGGGGGCCACTAGCGTACCCACAGATACGCAGTATTTT.

The sample holds one count of this clone. At the DNA level, this CDR3 is encoded by other sequences in the same sample as well. The chain is built from TRBV5-1 and TRBJ1-4; 7 nucleotides agree with TRBD1. J lost 1 base, V lost 3 bases, and 0 bases had no gene match. This CDR3 has 14 amino acids. CDR1 and CDR2 from the germline V gene are SGHRS and YFSETQ. Here the CDR3 reads CASSWTGTNEKLFF. The CDR3 bases are TGCGCCAGCAGCTGGACAGGAACTAATGAAAAACTGTTTTTT.

In regard to this clone: Given a far larger clone just one base away, this is likely a sequencing read error. The V and J genes are TRBV10-3 and TRBJ2-7, with TRBD1 matching 9 bases. Germline trimming cut 5 bases from V and 2 bases from J; bases unmatched to any gene: 4. From germline, CDR1 is ENHRY and CDR2 SYGVKD. The CDR3 has 14 residues. The CDR3: CAISWDREAYEQYF. DNA for the CDR3: TGTGCCATCAGTTGGGACAGGGAAGCCTACGAGCAGTACTTC.

Details on this clone: A far larger clone is only one base removed, so a read error is likely. The gene calls are TRBV10-3 and TRBJ2-7, with 12 positions matching TRBD2. Germline V gives CDR1 ENHRY, CDR2 SYGVKD. CDR3 length equals 14 residues. The J segment lost 8 bases and the V segment lost 2 bases, leaving 4 bases of the junction unmatched. DNA of the CDR3: TGTGCCATCAGTGAGACTAGCGGGAGGTACAAGCAGTACTTC. Translating it yields CAISETSGRYKQYF.

In its sample, this clone was seen once. The chain has TRBV15 and TRBJ2-4, with TRBD2 matching 10 bases. The junction had 5 bases not matched to a gene; V was cut back by 2 bases and J by 7 bases. Per the germline V gene, CDR1 is LNHNV and CDR2 is YYDKDF (reference sequence). The CDR3 covers 15 residues. In nucleotides, the CDR3 is TGTGCCACCAGCAGATATAGCGGGAGGAACAACATTCAGTACTTC. It yields the protein CATSRYSGRNNIQYF.

This sequence joins TRBV6-1 and TRBJ1-6, with 7 bases matching TRBD1. In germline, CDR1 is MNHNS, CDR2 SASEGT. V lost 3 bases to trimming and J lost 9 bases; unmatched junction nucleotides: 5. This CDR3 has 14 residues. CDR3: CASSETGRSSPLHF. The CDR3 DNA follows: TGTGCCAGCAGTGAGACAGGGAGGAGTTCACCCCTCCACTTT.

The V call is TRBV5-1, the J call TRBJ2-3; 10 bases agree with TRBD2. From germline, CDR1 is SGHRS and CDR2 YFSETQ. The length of the CDR3 is 15 residues. V trimming: 5 bases; J trimming: 6 bases; junction bases outside the gene matches: 9. The CDR3 loop reads CASRPGLAAGDTQYF. In DNA form, the CDR3 reads TGCGCCAGCAGACCTGGACTAGCGGCTGGGGATACGCAGTATTTT.

The chain combines TRBV19 with TRBJ1-4; D remains unclear. The CDR3 covers 14 residues. V lost 5 bases and J 8 bases, leaving 15 bases between the germline ends. Germline CDR1 reads LNHDA; CDR2 reads SQIVND (reference sequence). The CDR3 region is CASSPLDGSEKLFF. CDR3 DNA: TGTGCCAGTAGTCCCCTGGATGGCTCAGAAAAACTGTTTTTT.

This chain joins TRBV28 and TRBJ2-3; possibly TRBD1 or TRBD2 for D (5 bases each). Germline V gene lookup returns CDR1 MDHEN and CDR2 SYDVKM. The CDR3 length is 15 residues. Deletions cut 5 bases from V and 6 bases from J, with 18 bases between. DNA for the CDR3: TGTGCCAGCAGTCCCGGACCTAGGGACGGGGATACGCAGTATTTT. It encodes CASSPGPRDGDTQYF.

This chain links TRBV5-5 with TRBJ2-7; 10 bases fit TRBD2. The CDR3 contains 17 residues. Germline CDR1 is SGHKS and CDR2 is YYEKEE (reference sequence). The junction had 14 bases not matched to a gene; V was cut back by 4 bases and J by 4 bases. The CDR3 region has the DNA TGTGCCAGCAGCCGAACATCTAGCGGGAGAGGGGGGTACGAGCAGTACTTC. Amino acid sequence: CASSRTSSGRGGYEQYF.

The chain has TRBV7-3 and TRBJ1-1; 7 bases agree with TRBD1. V gave up 4 bases and J gave up 7 bases; unmatched junction bases: 6. CDR1 is SGHTA, CDR2 FQGTGA, per germline. CDR3 length equals 13 residues. The CDR3 loop is CASSYTQGLEAFF. CDR3 DNA: TGTGCCAGCAGCTATACACAGGGGCTTGAAGCTTTCTTT.

The chain uses TRBV4-3 and TRBJ2-3, with 7 bases aligning to TRBD2. V trimming: 0 bases; J trimming: 5 bases; junction bases outside the gene matches: 11. In germline, CDR1 is LGHNA, CDR2 YSLEER. The CDR3 is 17 residues long. The CDR3: CASSQELGRVEGDTQYF. The CDR3 DNA is TGCGCCAGCAGCCAAGAACTAGGGAGGGTCGAAGGAGATACGCAGTATTTT.